Below are 20 T cell receptor beta chains sequenced from a single sample in a study of cytotoxic CD8 clonotypes in ibrutinib-treated CLL. The method was immunoSEQ multiplex PCR; TCRdb's version includes in-frame clones alone and lacks a portion of them. Here the sample spans hundreds of thousands of clones, under 80% being singletons. Sequenced here: PBMCs, sampled after 24 months of ibrutinib treatment. These receptors originate from a human donor with chronic lymphocytic leukemia.

This chain joins TRBV15 and TRBJ2-5, with 9 bases lining up with TRBD2. There are 15 residues in the CDR3. Germline V gene lookup returns CDR1 LNHNV and CDR2 YYDKDF (reference sequence). V lost 7 bases and J lost 5; bases outside the gene matches: 11. DNA for the CDR3: TGTGCCACCAACCCGTCTGGCGGGAGGGGTGAGACCCAGTACTTC. Translation gives CATNPSGGRGETQYF. The complete variable domain, with remaining parts taken from reference TRBV15 and TRBJ2-5, reads DAMVIQNPRYQVTQFGKPVTLSCSQTLNHNVMYWYQQKSSQAPKLLFHYYDKDFNNEADTPDNFQSRRPNTSFCFLDIRSPGLGDTAMYLCATNPSGGRGETQYFGPGTRLLVL.

This clone has just a few counts. The chain couples TRBV2 to TRBJ2-1; D gene ambiguous. The CDR3 covers 11 residues. Trimming cost V 8 bases and J 3 bases, with 5 bases left between them. Germline V CDR1 and CDR2: SNHLY, FYNNEI. The CDR3 coding sequence is TGTGCCAGCGCCCACTACAATGAGCAGTTCTTC. This codes for CASAHYNEQFF.

A single count supports this clone. The chain uses TRBV18 and TRBJ1-1, with 7 bases identical to TRBD1. Germline V lookup: CDR1 KGHSH, CDR2 LQKENI. V lost 8 bases to trimming and J lost 1 base; unmatched junction nucleotides: 13. The CDR3 is made up of 16 amino acids. CDR3 nucleotides: TGTGCCAGCCTACAAGGGGGCCGGAACAAGAACACTGAAGCTTTCTTT. Amino acid sequence: CASLQGGRNKNTEAFF.

The chain uses TRBV28 and TRBJ1-1; D is undetermined. V lost 7 bases to trimming and J lost 11 bases, with 14 bases between them. This CDR3 spans 11 amino acids. Germline V gene data show CDR1 as MDHEN and CDR2 as SYDVKM. Here the CDR3 reads CASILARIAFF. The CDR3 DNA sequence: TGTGCCAGCATCTTGGCACGTATCGCTTTCTTT.

This chain links TRBV29-1 with TRBJ2-1; possible D gene TRBD1, 5 bases. V dropped 5 bases and J dropped 9 bases, with 17 bases sitting between them. Germline CDR1 SQVTM, CDR2 ANQGSEA. There are 13 residues in the CDR3. The CDR3 nucleotides read TGCAGCGTTATGATGCGGTTAAGGGGTGAGCAGTTCTTC. It specifies CSVMMRLRGEQFF.

The DNA for the CDR3 is TGTGCCAGCACGGGGACAGGGGCCAACGTCCTGACTTTC. This encodes CASTGTGANVLTF. The J gene is TRBJ2-6, the V gene TRBV6-1; maybe TRBD1 (6 bases). The germline V gene encodes CDR1 MNHNS and CDR2 SASEGT. This CDR3 is built from 13 residues. V lost 7 bases and J 4 bases, leaving 8 bases between the germline ends.

In its sample, this clone was seen a few times. The chain carries TRBV11-2 and TRBJ1-3, with D unresolved. The CDR3 loop spans 12 amino acids. Germline CDR1 reads SGHAT; CDR2 reads FQNNGV. The V and J ends lost 5 bases and 12 bases respectively, with 14 bases between them. The CDR3: CASSPREAFIYF. The CDR3 nucleotides read TGTGCCAGCAGCCCTCGGGAGGCCTTCATATATTTT.

V gene TRBV11-2 combines with J gene TRBJ2-7, with D tentatively TRBD2 (6 bases). V was cut by 4 bases and J by 2 bases, with 12 bases left in between. Germline V gene lookup returns CDR1 SGHAT and CDR2 FQNNGV. This CDR3 comprises 14 residues. The CDR3 DNA is TGTGCCAGCAGCTCCCGGGACTTTGCCTACGAGCAGTACTTC. It specifies CASSSRDFAYEQYF.

The genes are TRBV15 and TRBJ2-7, with TRBD1 matching 7 bases. The germline V gene encodes CDR1 LNHNV and CDR2 YYDKDF (reference sequence). J was trimmed by 12 bases and V by 0 bases; bases with no gene match: 17. The CDR3 sequence is 16 residues long. The CDR3 coding sequence is TGTGCCACCAGCAGAGATCGACAGGGAACTCTCAACCGCCGGTACTTC. Protein product: CATSRDRQGTLNRRYF.

The rearrangement uses TRBV28 and TRBJ2-2; the match to TRBD2 covers 9 bases. The length of the CDR3 is 14 residues. The germline CDR1 and CDR2 sequences are MDHEN and SYDVKM. V shed 5 bases, J shed 4 bases, and the junction held 2 bases outside the gene matches. This chain's CDR3 is CASSISGSTGELFF. The CDR3 nucleotides are TGTGCCAGCAGTATTAGCGGGAGCACCGGGGAGCTGTTTTTT.

In this sample, this clone turned up a few times. This chain connects TRBV18 to TRBJ1-1; D remains unclear. Germline-derived CDR1 and CDR2 are KGHSH and LQKENI. Trimming pared 3 bases from V and 3 bases from J, leaving 8 bases between. This CDR3 has 13 residues. CDR3 bases: TGTGCCAGCTCACCCGAGGGTTACACTGAAGCTTTCTTT. Encoded protein: CASSPEGYTEAFF.

V gene TRBV6-5 combines with J gene TRBJ2-7, with 7 bases matching TRBD2. The CDR3 has 13 amino acids. Trimming cost V 6 bases and J 6 bases; bases outside gene matches: 8. The germline CDR1 and CDR2 sequences are MNHEY and SVGAGI. The DNA for the CDR3 is TGTGCCAGCAGGCCCTTCCTAGCGGCCGAGCAGTACTTC. Translation: CASRPFLAAEQYF.

The J gene is TRBJ2-3, the V gene TRBV9; D unresolved. The CDR3 covers 14 residues. The germline V gene has CDR1 SGDLS and CDR2 YYNGEE. The ends were cut back, 1 base at V and 2 bases at J, with 8 bases in the middle. CDR3 amino acids: CASSVRAVTDTQYF. CDR3 nucleotides: TGTGCCAGCAGCGTACGGGCGGTCACAGATACGCAGTATTTT. Looking up the rest from reference TRBV9 and TRBJ2-3 gives the full variable domain: DSGVTQTPKHLITATGQRVTLRCSPRSGDLSVYWYQQSLDQGLQFLIQYYNGEERAKGNILERFSAQQFPDLHSELNLSSLELGDSALYFCASSVRAVTDTQYFGPGTRLTVL.

This chain connects TRBV19 to TRBJ2-5; 13 positions agree with TRBD2. The CDR3 consists of 17 residues. Trimming removed 4 bases from V and 5 bases from J; junction bases left unmatched: 10. Germline V gene lookup returns CDR1 LNHDA and CDR2 SQIVND (reference sequence). Written as DNA, the CDR3 is TGTGCCAGTAGTAAAGGGACTAGCGGGATCGGCAGGGAGACCCAGTACTTC. Amino acids: CASSKGTSGIGRETQYF. The full variable domain, rest sourced from reference TRBV19 and TRBJ2-5, is DGGITQSPKYLFRKEGQNVTLSCEQNLNHDAMYWYRQDPGQGLRLIYYSQIVNDFQKGDIAEGYSVSREKKESFPLTVTSAQKNPTAFYLCASSKGTSGIGRETQYFGPGTRLLVL.

This clone has a handful of counts. The chain combines TRBV5-4 with TRBJ1-2; D uncertain. The CDR3 has 12 amino acids. Trimming took off 2 bases at V and 6 bases at J, with 8 bases between the two ends. Looked up from germline, CDR1 is SGHNT and CDR2 is YYREEE (reference sequence). The CDR3 DNA follows: TGTGCCAGCAGCTTTTGGGGAGATGGCTACACCTTC. It specifies CASSFWGDGYTF. Complete variable domain (other parts from reference TRBV5-4 and TRBJ1-2): ETGVTQSPTHLIKTRGQQVTLRCSSQSGHNTVSWYQQALGQGPQFIFQYYREEENGRGNFPPRFSGLQFPNYSSELNVNALELDDSALYLCASSFWGDGYTFGSGTRLTVV.

The chain joins TRBV6-5 to TRBJ1-2; tentative D call: TRBD1 (5 bases). Per germline, CDR1 MNHEY and CDR2 SVGAGI. The CDR3 has 14 amino acids. With 6 bases removed from V and 4 bases from J, the gap between germline ends came to 15 bases. CDR3 nucleotides: TGTGCCAGCAGCTCCCGGCCAGGGTCCTATGGCTACACCTTC. Its protein product is CASSSRPGSYGYTF.

This clone was found once. This sequence joins TRBV29-1 and TRBJ1-2; possibly TRBD1 for D (5 bases). V was pared by 8 bases and J by 7 bases, with 14 bases between. Germline V CDR1 and CDR2: SQVTM, ANQGSEA. The CDR3 is 11 residues long. CDR3 in amino acids: CSTDRLGGYTF. The CDR3 coding sequence is TGCAGCACCGACAGATTGGGTGGCTACACCTTC.

This chain links TRBV4-1 with TRBJ1-2; D gene uncertain. This CDR3 contains 12 residues. From germline, CDR1 is MGHRA and CDR2 YSYEKL. Trimming pared 7 bases from V and 4 bases from J, leaving 10 bases between. For the CDR3, the DNA is TGCGCCAGCAACCGAAAGACCTATGGCTACACCTTC. It is translated as CASNRKTYGYTF.

V usage is TRBV13 and J usage is TRBJ2-1; no clear D gene. V was clipped by 3 bases and J by 6 bases, with 3 bases between them. CDR1 and CDR2 (germline): PRHDT, FYEKMQ (reference sequence). This CDR3 is 11 amino acids long. CDR3 sequence reads: CASSFSNEQFF. CDR3 DNA: TGTGCCAGCAGCTTTAGCAATGAGCAGTTCTTC.

CDR3 DNA: TGTGCCAGCAGCCTCCCACCGGGACTAGCGGGAGGGCCAGAGACAGATACGCAGTATTTT. As protein: CASSLPPGLAGGPETDTQYF. This sequence joins TRBV9 and TRBJ2-3; 16 nucleotides line up with TRBD2. The CDR3 length is 20 residues. The germline V gene encodes CDR1 SGDLS and CDR2 YYNGEE. V was pared by 4 bases and J by 3 bases, with 14 bases of the junction left unmatched.